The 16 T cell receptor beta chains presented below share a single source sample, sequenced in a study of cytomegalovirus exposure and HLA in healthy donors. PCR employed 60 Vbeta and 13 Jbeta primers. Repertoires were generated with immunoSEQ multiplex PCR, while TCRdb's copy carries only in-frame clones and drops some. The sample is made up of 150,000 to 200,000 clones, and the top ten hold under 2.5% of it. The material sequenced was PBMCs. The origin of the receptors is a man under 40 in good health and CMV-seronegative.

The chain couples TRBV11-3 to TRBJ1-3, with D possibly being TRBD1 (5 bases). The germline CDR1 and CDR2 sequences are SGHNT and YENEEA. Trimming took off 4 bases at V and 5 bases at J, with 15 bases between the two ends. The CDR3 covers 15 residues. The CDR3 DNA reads TGTGCCAGCAGCTCCCGGACAAGGATCCGAAACACCATATATTTT. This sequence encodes CASSSRTRIRNTIYF.

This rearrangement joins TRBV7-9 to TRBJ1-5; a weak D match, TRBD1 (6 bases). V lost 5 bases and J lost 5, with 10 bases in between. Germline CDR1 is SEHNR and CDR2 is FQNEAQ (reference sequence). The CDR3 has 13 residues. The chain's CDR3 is CASSGDNYQPQHF. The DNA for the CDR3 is TGTGCCAGCAGCGGGGACAACTATCAGCCCCAGCATTTT.

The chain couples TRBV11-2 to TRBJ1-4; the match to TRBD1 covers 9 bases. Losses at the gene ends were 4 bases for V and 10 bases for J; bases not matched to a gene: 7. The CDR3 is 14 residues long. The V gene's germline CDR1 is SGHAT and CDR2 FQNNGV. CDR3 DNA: TGTGCCAGCAGCTCCCGAACAGGGGGCGGAAAACTGTTTTTT. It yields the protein CASSSRTGGGKLFF.

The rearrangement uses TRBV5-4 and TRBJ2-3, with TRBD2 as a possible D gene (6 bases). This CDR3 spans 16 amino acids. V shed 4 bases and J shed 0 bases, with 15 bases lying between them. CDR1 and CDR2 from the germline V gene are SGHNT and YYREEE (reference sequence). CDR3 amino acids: CASSPDYLRSTDTQYF. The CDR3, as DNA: TGTGCCAGCAGCCCGGACTACCTCCGTAGCACAGATACGCAGTATTTT.

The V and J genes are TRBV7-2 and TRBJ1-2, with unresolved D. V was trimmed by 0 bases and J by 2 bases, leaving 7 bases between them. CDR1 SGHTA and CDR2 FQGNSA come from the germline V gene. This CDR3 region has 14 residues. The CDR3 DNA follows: TGTGCCAGCAGCTTAGCGCAACAGAACTATGGCTACACCTTC. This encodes CASSLAQQNYGYTF.

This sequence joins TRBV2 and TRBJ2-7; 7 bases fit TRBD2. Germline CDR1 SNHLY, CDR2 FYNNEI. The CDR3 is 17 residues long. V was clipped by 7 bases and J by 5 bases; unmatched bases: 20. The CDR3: CASTPMGGREIGDEQYF. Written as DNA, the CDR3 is TGTGCCAGCACCCCAATGGGCGGGAGAGAGATTGGCGACGAGCAGTACTTC.

DNA of the CDR3: TGTGCCAGTACAACTAGCATCAATGAGCAGTTCTTC. This encodes CASTTSINEQFF. The chain uses TRBV19 and TRBJ2-1; D may be TRBD2 (6 bases). The V gene lost 7 bases and the J gene lost 6 bases, with 10 bases spanning the gap. The CDR3 loop spans 12 amino acids. Per the germline V gene, CDR1 is LNHDA and CDR2 is SQIVND (reference sequence).

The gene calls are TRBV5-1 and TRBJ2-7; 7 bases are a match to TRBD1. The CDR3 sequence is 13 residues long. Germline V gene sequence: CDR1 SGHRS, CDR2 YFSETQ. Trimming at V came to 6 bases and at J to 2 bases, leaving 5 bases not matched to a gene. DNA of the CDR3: TGCGCCAGCAAAGAGACAGGGACCTACGAGCAGTACTTC. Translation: CASKETGTYEQYF. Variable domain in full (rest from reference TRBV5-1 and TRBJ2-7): KAGVTQTPRYLIKTRGQQVTLSCSPISGHRSVSWYQQTPGQGLQFLFEYFSETQRNKGNFPGRFSGRQFSNSRSEMNVSTLELGDSALYLCASKETGTYEQYFGPGTRLTVT.

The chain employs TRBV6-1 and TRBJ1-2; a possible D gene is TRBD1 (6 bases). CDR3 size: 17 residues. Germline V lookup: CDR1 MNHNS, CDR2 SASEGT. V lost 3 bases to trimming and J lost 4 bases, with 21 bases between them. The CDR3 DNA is TGTGCCAGCAGTGACCCCATCACACGGGACACACGCTATGGCTACACCTTC. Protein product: CASSDPITRDTRYGYTF.

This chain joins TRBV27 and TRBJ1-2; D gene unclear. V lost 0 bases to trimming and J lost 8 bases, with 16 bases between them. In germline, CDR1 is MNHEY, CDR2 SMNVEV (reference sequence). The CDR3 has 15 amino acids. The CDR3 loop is CASSLSRQTQDGYTF. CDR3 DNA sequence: TGTGCCAGCAGTTTATCAAGGCAGACACAAGACGGCTACACCTTC.

The CDR3: CASTKSGSVNIQYF. CDR3 bases: TGTGCCAGCACCAAGAGCGGGAGTGTGAACATTCAGTACTTC. The genes are TRBV6-5 and TRBJ2-4; TRBD2 matches 8 bases. The CDR3 is 14 residues long. Germline assignment: CDR1 MNHEY and CDR2 SVGAGI. Trimming at V came to 7 bases and at J to 7 bases, leaving 9 bases not matched to a gene.

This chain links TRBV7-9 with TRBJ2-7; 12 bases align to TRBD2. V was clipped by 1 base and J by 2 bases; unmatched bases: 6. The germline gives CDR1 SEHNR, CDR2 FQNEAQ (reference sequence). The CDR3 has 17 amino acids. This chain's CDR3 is CASSLGLAGEDPYEQYF. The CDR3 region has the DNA TGTGCCAGCAGCTTAGGACTAGCGGGAGAAGACCCCTACGAGCAGTACTTC. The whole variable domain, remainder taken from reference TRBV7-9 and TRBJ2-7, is DTGVSQNPRHKITKRGQNVTFRCDPISEHNRLYWYRQTLGQGPEFLTYFQNEAQLEKSRLLSDRFSAERPKGSFSTLEIQRTEQGDSAMYLCASSLGLAGEDPYEQYFGPGTRLTVT.

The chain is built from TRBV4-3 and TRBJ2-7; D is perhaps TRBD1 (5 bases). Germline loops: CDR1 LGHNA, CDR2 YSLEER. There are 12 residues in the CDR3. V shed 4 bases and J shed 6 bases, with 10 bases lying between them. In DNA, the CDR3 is TGCGCCAGCAGCCCAGGGCTTGGCGAGCAGTACTTC. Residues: CASSPGLGEQYF.

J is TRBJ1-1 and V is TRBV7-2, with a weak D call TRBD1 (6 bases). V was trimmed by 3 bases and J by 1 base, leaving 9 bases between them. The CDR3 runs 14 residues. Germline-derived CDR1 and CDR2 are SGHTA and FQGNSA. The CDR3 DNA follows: TGTGCCAGCAGCTTTGTCAGGGGGAACACTGAAGCTTTCTTT. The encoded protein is CASSFVRGNTEAFF. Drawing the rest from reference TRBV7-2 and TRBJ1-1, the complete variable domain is GAGVSQSPSNKVTEKGKDVELRCDPISGHTALYWYRQSLGQGLEFLIYFQGNSAPDKSGLPSDRFSAERTGGSVSTLTIQRTQQEDSAVYLCASSFVRGNTEAFFGQGTRLTVV.

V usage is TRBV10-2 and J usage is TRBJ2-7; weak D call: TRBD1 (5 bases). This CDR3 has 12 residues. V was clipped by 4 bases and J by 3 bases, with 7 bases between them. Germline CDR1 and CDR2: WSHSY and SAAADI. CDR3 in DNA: TGCGCCAGCAGTGTCAGGGACTACGAGCAGTACTTC. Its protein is CASSVRDYEQYF.

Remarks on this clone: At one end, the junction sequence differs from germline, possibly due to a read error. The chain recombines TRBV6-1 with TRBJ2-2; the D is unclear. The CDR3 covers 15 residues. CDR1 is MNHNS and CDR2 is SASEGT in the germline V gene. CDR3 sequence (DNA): TGTGCCGGCAGGTTACAACCATCGAACACCGGGGAGCTGTTTTTT. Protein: CAGRLQPSNTGELFF.